This passage covers 10 T cell receptor beta chains from one sample sequenced in a study of shared clonotypes between healthy human individuals. Profiled with immunoSEQ multiplex PCR; TCRdb holds only in-frame clones, not every one. Among around 2.3 million clones listed, approximately 96% were seen once. The sequencing sample was made of naive CD4+ T cells sorted from blood. Subset noted: CD45RA+ positively selected. The receptor source for this set is a man aged 18 to 35 in good health.

The chain couples TRBV5-1 to TRBJ2-1; TRBD2 aligns across 11 bases. The V gene end was trimmed by 4 bases and the J gene end by 3 bases; junction bases not matched to a gene: 3. This CDR3 is built from 15 residues. The germline CDR1 and CDR2 sequences are SGHRS and YFSETQ. This chain's CDR3 is CASSVTSGDYNEQFF. CDR3 nucleotides: TGCGCCAGCAGCGTGACTAGCGGGGACTACAATGAGCAGTTCTTC.

V is TRBV30 and J is TRBJ2-2, with a weak D call TRBD2 (6 bases). Trimming stripped 0 bases from V and 7 bases from J, with 12 bases between. Germline V gene data show CDR1 as GTSNPN and CDR2 as SVGIG (reference sequence). The CDR3 has 14 residues. The CDR3 loop reads CAWSVLARGGELFF. CDR3 nucleotides: TGTGCCTGGAGTGTCCTAGCGAGGGGCGGGGAGCTGTTTTTT.

This clone was seen once. This chain links TRBV5-1 with TRBJ2-1; TRBD1 agrees at 8 bases. V shed 3 bases, J shed 6 bases, and the junction held 5 bases outside the gene matches. Germline CDR1 reads SGHRS; CDR2 reads YFSETQ. This CDR3 has 14 residues. The CDR3 region is CASSYGQGSNEQFF. The CDR3 DNA reads as TGCGCCAGCAGCTATGGACAGGGAAGCAATGAGCAGTTCTTC.

The V gene is TRBV7-9, the J gene TRBJ2-5; D remains unclear. The V gene's germline CDR1 is SEHNR and CDR2 FQNEAQ (reference sequence). Trimming shortened V by 5 bases and J by 5 bases, and 9 bases separated the two germline ends. The CDR3 consists of 12 residues. CDR3 region: CASSPGWETQYF. In nucleotides, the CDR3 is TGTGCCAGCAGCCCCGGTTGGGAGACCCAGTACTTC.

Details on this clone: The identical CDR3 is also encoded by other nucleotide sequences in the sample. V and J are TRBV4-1 and TRBJ2-5; D assignment may be TRBD1 or TRBD2 (5 bases each). The CDR3 has 13 amino acids. Deletions cut 1 base from V and 5 bases from J, with 8 bases between. CDR1 is MGHRA, CDR2 YSYEKL, per germline. The CDR3 bases are TGCGCCAGCAGCCAAGCTCGGGGCGAGACCCAGTACTTC. Its translation is CASSQARGETQYF.

The V call is TRBV7-2, the J call TRBJ2-3; D gene ambiguous. Germline lookup yields CDR1 SGHTA and CDR2 FQGNSA. The germline V and J ends were trimmed by 1 base and 1 base, with 9 bases remaining between them. The length of the CDR3 is 15 residues. Written as DNA, the CDR3 is TGTGCCAGCAGCTTAGAACAGAGACGCACAGATACGCAGTATTTT. It is translated as CASSLEQRRTDTQYF.

The chain recombines TRBV11-2 with TRBJ2-1; 11 nucleotides line up with TRBD2. CDR3 length: 16 amino acids. Germline assignment: CDR1 SGHAT and CDR2 FQNNGV. J lost 2 bases, V lost 5 bases, and 5 bases had no gene match. CDR3 nucleotides: TGTGCCAGCAGCCGGAATAGCGGGAGGGCCTACAATGAGCAGTTCTTC. As protein: CASSRNSGRAYNEQFF.

This rearrangement joins TRBV27 to TRBJ2-3, with D maybe TRBD1 (7 bases). CDR3 length: 15 amino acids. With 3 bases removed from V and 7 bases from J, the gap between germline ends came to 17 bases. The V gene's germline CDR1 is MNHEY and CDR2 SMNVEV (reference sequence). The CDR3 DNA follows: TGTGCCAGCAGTTTCCAGGGGGGCCCTCGGAATACGCAGTATTTT. It codes for CASSFQGGPRNTQYF.

Points on this clone: Other DNA sequences from this sample encode an identical CDR3 as well. The chain recombines TRBV30 with TRBJ2-2; maybe TRBD2 (5 bases). CDR1 is GTSNPN and CDR2 is SVGIG in the germline V gene (reference sequence). The V end was cut by 1 base, the J end by 2 bases, with 8 bases between. This CDR3 spans 14 amino acids. CDR3 coding DNA: TGTGCCTGGAGTGCTAGCACCAACACCGGGGAGCTGTTTTTT. Protein product: CAWSASTNTGELFF.

This clone was observed once. The same CDR3 arises from other DNA sequences in this sample as well. The gene calls are TRBV7-8 and TRBJ2-3; no clear D gene. This CDR3 spans 12 amino acids. CDR1 SGHVS and CDR2 FQNEAQ come from the germline V gene. V was cut by 6 bases and J by 0 bases, with 4 bases left in between. The CDR3 here is CASRYSTDTQYF. CDR3 nucleotide sequence: TGTGCCAGCAGGTATAGCACAGATACGCAGTATTTT.